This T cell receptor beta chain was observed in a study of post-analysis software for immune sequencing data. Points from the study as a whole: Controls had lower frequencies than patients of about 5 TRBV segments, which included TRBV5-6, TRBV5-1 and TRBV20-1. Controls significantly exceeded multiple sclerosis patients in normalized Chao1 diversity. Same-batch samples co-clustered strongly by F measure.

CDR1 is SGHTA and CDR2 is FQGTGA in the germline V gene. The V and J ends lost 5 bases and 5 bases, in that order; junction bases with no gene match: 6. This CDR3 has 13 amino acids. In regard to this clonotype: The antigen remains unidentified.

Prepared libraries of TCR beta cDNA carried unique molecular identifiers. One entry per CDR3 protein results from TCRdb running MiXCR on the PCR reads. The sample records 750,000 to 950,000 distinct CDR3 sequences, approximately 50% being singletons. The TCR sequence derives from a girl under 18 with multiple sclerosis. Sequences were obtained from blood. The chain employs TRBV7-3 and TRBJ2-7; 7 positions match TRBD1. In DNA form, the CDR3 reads TGTGCCAGCAGCCCACAGGGGTCTGACGAGCAGTACTTC. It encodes CASSPQGSDEQYF.